This passage covers 8 T cell receptor beta chains from one sample sequenced in a study of chronic HIV infection and antiretroviral therapy. From the 5' RACE reads, TCRdb called clonotypes with MiXCR, one entry per CDR3 protein. The sample has more than 40,000 distinct CDR3 sequences, over 15% seen once. Input material: peripheral blood. These receptors were taken from an adult who had HIV and had not received antiretroviral therapy, or was an uninfected healthy control (not recorded which).

This clonotype was found a few times. The V gene is TRBV10-2, the J gene TRBJ2-3; 7 positions agree with TRBD1. V trimming: 5 bases; J trimming: 4 bases; junction bases outside the gene matches: 12. The CDR3 is made up of 16 amino acids. Germline V gene sequence: CDR1 WSHSY, CDR2 SAAADI. The CDR3 reads CASSTDRADVPDTQYF. The CDR3, as DNA: TGCGCCAGCAGTACCGACAGGGCCGACGTACCAGATACGCAGTATTTT.

This clonotype was seen more than once but under ten times. The CDR3 protein is CASSMDRRLLHTQYF. CDR3 in DNA: TGTGCCAGTAGTATGGATCGTCGGCTCCTTCATACGCAGTATTTT. The genes are TRBV19 and TRBJ2-3, with D unclear. Germline lookup yields CDR1 LNHDA and CDR2 SQIVND (reference sequence). This CDR3 comprises 15 residues. Trimming removed 3 bases at V and 7 bases at J, with 17 bases between. Supplemented by reference TRBV19 and TRBJ2-3, the full variable domain reads DGGITQSPKYLFRKEGQNVTLSCEQNLNHDAMYWYRQDPGQGLRLIYYSQIVNDFQKGDIAEGYSVSREKKESFPLTVTSAQKNPTAFYLCASSMDRRLLHTQYFGPGTRLTVL.

This clonotype has a handful of counts. The chain recombines TRBV27 with TRBJ2-7; D is possibly TRBD2 (5 bases). CDR1 is MNHEY and CDR2 is SMNVEV in the germline V gene (reference sequence). V dropped 5 bases and J dropped 0 bases, with 14 bases sitting between them. The CDR3 runs to 15 residues. The CDR3 is CASSRAFTSSYEQYF. The CDR3 DNA follows: TGTGCCAGCAGTCGGGCCTTCACTAGCTCCTACGAGCAGTACTTC.

The chain employs TRBV30 and TRBJ2-3; 8 bases line up with TRBD2. This CDR3 comprises 15 residues. The J segment lost 5 bases and the V segment lost 4 bases, leaving 11 bases of the junction unmatched. Looked up from germline, CDR1 is GTSNPN and CDR2 is SVGIG (reference sequence). The CDR3 is CAWIRGGPPEDTQYF. In nucleotides, the CDR3 is TGTGCCTGGATCCGGGGGGGCCCTCCCGAAGATACGCAGTATTTT.

Many counts were recorded for this clonotype. This chain connects TRBV29-1 to TRBJ2-5, with D perhaps matching TRBD1 (7 bases). The CDR3 is made up of 13 amino acids. V was pared by 2 bases and J by 4 bases, with 11 bases between. Germline CDR1 SQVTM, CDR2 ANQGSEA. CDR3: CSVEQGGRETQYF. In DNA, the CDR3 is TGCAGCGTTGAACAGGGGGGTCGAGAGACCCAGTACTTC.

The CDR3 is CSVEDRRYGYTF. CDR3 nucleotide sequence: TGCAGCGTTGAAGATCGCAGATATGGCTACACCTTC. The chain uses TRBV29-1 and TRBJ1-2; D gene uncertain. From germline, CDR1 is SQVTM and CDR2 ANQGSEA. The CDR3 runs 12 residues. V shed 0 bases and J shed 5 bases, with 7 bases lying between them.

The chain combines TRBV28 with TRBJ2-7; weak D call: TRBD1 (6 bases). V lost 6 bases, J lost 9 bases, and 24 bases lay in between. The length of the CDR3 is 15 residues. Germline-derived CDR1 and CDR2 are MDHEN and SYDVKM. In nucleotides, the CDR3 is TGTGCCAGCAGCATAGGGGGTACCCGCCCGAGCGGGCAGTACTTC. It codes for CASSIGGTRPSGQYF.

The J gene is TRBJ1-1, the V gene TRBV11-2; TRBD1 matches at 10 bases. The V gene's germline CDR1 is SGHAT and CDR2 FQNNGV. The CDR3 spans 16 residues. With V trimmed by 4 bases and J by 5 bases, 10 bases remained unmatched. The CDR3 DNA is TGTGCCAGCAGCTCTGGACAGGGGGATGATAAAACTGAAGCTTTCTTT. Translated, it gives CASSSGQGDDKTEAFF.